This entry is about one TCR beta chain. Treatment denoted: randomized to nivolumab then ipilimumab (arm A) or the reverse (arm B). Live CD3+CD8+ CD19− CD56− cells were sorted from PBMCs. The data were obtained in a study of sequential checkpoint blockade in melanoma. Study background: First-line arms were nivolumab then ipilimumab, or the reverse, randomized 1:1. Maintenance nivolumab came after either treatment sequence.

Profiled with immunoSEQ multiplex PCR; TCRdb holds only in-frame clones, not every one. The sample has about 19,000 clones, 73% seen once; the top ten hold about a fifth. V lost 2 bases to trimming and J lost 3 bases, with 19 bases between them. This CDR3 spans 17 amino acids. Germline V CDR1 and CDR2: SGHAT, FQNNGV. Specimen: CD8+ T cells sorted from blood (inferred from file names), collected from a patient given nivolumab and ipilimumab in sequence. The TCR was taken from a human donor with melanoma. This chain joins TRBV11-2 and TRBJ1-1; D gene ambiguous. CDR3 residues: CASSLNSGSTLYTEAFF. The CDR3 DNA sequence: TGTGCCAGCAGCTTAAATTCGGGAAGTACCCTTTACACTGAAGCTTTCTTT.